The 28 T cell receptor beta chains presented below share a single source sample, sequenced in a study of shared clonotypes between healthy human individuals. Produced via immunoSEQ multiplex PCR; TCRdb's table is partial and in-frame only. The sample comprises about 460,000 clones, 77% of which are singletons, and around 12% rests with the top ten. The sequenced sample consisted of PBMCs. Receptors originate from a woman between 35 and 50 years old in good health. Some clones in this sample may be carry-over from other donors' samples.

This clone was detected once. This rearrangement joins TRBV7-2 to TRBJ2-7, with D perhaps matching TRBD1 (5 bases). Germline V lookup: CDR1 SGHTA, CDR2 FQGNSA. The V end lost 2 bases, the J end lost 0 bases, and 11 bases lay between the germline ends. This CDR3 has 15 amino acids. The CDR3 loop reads CASSLWSGHSYEQYF. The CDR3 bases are TGTGCCAGCAGCTTATGGTCAGGGCACTCCTACGAGCAGTACTTC.

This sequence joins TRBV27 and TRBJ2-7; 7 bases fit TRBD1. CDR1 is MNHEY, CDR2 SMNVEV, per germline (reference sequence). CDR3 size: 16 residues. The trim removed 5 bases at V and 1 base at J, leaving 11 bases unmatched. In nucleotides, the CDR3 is TGTGCCAGCAGTCCACACCCGACAGGGATTTCCTACGAGCAGTACTTC. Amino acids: CASSPHPTGISYEQYF.

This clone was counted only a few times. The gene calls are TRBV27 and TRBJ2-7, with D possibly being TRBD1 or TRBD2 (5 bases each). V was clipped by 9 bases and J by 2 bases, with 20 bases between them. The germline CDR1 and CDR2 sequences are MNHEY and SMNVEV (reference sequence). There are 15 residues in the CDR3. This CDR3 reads CASPTPGRPAYEQYF. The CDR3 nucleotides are TGTGCCAGTCCAACACCGGGACGTCCTGCCTACGAGCAGTACTTC.

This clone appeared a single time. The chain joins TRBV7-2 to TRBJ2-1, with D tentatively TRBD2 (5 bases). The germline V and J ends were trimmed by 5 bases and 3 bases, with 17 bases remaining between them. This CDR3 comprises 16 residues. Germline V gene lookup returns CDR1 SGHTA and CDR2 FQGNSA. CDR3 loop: CASSTQSGPLYNEQFF. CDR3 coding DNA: TGTGCCAGCAGCACCCAAAGCGGTCCCCTCTACAATGAGCAGTTCTTC. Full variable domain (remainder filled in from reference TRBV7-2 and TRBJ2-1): GAGVSQSPSNKVTEKGKDVELRCDPISGHTALYWYRQSLGQGLEFLIYFQGNSAPDKSGLPSDRFSAERTGGSVSTLTIQRTQQEDSAVYLCASSTQSGPLYNEQFFGPGTRLTVL.

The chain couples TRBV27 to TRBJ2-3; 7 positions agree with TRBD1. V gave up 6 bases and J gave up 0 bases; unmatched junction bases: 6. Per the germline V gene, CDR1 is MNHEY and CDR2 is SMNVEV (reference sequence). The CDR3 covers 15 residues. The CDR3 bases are TGTGCCAGCAGAGACGACAGGGCTAGCACAGATACGCAGTATTTT. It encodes CASRDDRASTDTQYF.

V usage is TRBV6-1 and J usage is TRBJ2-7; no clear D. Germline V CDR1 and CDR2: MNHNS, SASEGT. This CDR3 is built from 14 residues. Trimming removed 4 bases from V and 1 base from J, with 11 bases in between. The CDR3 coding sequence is TGTGCCAGCAGTGTCTTCAAGGGTTCCTACGAGCAGTACTTC. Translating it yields CASSVFKGSYEQYF.

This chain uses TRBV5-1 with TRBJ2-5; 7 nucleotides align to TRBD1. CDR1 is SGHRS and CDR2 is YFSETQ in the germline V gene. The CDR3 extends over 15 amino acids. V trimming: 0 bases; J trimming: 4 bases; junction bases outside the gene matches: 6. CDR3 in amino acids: CASSLGGTEGETQYF. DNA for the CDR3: TGCGCCAGCAGCTTGGGGGGGACAGAAGGAGAGACCCAGTACTTC.

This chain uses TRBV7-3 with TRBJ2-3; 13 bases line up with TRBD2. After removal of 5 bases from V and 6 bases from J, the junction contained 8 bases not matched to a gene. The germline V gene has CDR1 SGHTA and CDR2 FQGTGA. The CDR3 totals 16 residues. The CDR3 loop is CASSLTGTSGMDTQYF. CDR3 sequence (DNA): TGTGCCAGCAGCCTCACCGGGACTAGCGGGATGGATACGCAGTATTTT.

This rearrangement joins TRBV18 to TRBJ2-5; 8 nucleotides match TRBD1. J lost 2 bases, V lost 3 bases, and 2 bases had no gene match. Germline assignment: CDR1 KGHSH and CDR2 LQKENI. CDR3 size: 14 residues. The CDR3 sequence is CASSPGQGQETQYF. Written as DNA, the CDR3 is TGTGCCAGCTCACCTGGACAGGGACAAGAGACCCAGTACTTC.

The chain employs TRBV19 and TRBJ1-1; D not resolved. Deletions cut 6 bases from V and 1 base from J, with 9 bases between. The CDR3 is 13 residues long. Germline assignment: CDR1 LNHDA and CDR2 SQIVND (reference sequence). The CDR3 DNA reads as TGTGCCAGTAGGGTGGCAGGGAACACTGAAGCTTTCTTT. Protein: CASRVAGNTEAFF.

The CDR3 region has the DNA TGTGCCAGCAGCTTGCCCTACGGGACTAGCGGGAGTGCAGATACGCAGTATTTT. Amino acid sequence: CASSLPYGTSGSADTQYF. The rearrangement links TRBV7-3 to TRBJ2-3; 14 positions match TRBD2. Germline V gene lookup returns CDR1 SGHTA and CDR2 FQGTGA. V shed 3 bases, J shed 4 bases, and the junction held 9 bases outside the gene matches. The CDR3 runs 18 residues.

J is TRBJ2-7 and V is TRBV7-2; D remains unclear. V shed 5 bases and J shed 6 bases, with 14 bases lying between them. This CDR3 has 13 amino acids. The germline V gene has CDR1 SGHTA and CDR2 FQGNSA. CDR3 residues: CASSLAGVREQYF. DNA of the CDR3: TGTGCCAGCAGCCTTGCTGGGGTCCGCGAGCAGTACTTC.

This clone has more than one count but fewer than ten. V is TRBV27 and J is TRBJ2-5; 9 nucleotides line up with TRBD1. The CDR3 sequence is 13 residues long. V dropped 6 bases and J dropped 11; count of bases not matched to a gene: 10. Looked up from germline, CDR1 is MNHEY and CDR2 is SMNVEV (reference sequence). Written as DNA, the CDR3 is TGTGCCAGCAGCGCCGGGACAGGGACGGCTCAGTACTTC. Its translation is CASSAGTGTAQYF.

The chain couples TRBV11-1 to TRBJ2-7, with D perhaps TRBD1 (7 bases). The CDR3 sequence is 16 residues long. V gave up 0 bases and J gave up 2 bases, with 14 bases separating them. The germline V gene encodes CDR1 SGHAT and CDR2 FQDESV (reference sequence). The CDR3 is CASSLAGGTATYEQYF. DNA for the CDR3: TGTGCCAGCAGCTTAGCTGGGGGGACAGCGACCTACGAGCAGTACTTC.

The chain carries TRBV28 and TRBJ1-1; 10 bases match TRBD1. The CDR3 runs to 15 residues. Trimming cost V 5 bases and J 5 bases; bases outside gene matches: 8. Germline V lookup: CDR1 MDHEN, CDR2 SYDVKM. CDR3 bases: TGTGCCAGCAGTCCGACAGGGGGCCCGTTTACTGAAGCTTTCTTT. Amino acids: CASSPTGGPFTEAFF.

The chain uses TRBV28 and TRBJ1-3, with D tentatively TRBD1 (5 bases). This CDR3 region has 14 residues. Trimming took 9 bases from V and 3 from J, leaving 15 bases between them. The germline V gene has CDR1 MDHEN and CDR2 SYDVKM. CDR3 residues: CASNVQGVGNTIYF. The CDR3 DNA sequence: TGTGCCAGTAACGTTCAGGGTGTTGGAAACACCATATATTTT.

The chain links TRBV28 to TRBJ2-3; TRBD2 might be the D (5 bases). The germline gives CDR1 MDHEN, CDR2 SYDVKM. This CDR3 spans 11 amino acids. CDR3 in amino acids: CEAEATDTQYF. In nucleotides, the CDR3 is TGTGAGGCGGAGGCCACAGATACGCAGTATTTT. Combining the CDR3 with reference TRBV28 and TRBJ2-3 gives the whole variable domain DVKVTQSSRYLVKRTGEKVFLECVQDMDHENMFWYRQDPGLGLRLIYFSYDVKMKEKGDIPEGYSVSREKKERFSLILESASTNQTSMYLCEAEATDTQYFGPGTRLTVL.

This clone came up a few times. CDR3 nucleotides: TGTGCCAGCAGTGAAGCGGGGACAGGGGCCGGCACAGATACGCAGTATTTT. Translating it yields CASSEAGTGAGTDTQYF. The rearrangement links TRBV2 to TRBJ2-3, with 10 bases fitting TRBD1. V gave up 0 bases and J gave up 1 base; unmatched junction bases: 4. CDR1 and CDR2 (germline): SNHLY, FYNNEI. The CDR3 runs to 17 residues.

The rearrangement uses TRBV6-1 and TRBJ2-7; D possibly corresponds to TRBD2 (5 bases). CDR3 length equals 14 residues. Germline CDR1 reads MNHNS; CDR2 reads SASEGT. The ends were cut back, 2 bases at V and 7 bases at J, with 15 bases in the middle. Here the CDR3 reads CASSELGNWGEQYF. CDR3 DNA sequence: TGTGCCAGCAGTGAACTCGGGAACTGGGGAGAGCAGTACTTC.

The CDR3 protein is CASSWGDGLLSEQFF. Here the CDR3 DNA reads TGCGCCAGCAGTTGGGGGGACGGACTCCTATCTGAGCAGTTCTTC. The chain is built from TRBV5-1 and TRBJ2-1, with D perhaps TRBD2 (6 bases). V was shortened by 5 bases and J by 9 bases, with 21 bases between the two germline ends. Germline loops: CDR1 SGHRS, CDR2 YFSETQ. The CDR3 has 15 amino acids.

CDR3 bases: TGTGCCAGCAGTTCGTTAGCGGGAGGGCCTTGGTCCTACGAGCAGTACTTC. As protein: CASSSLAGGPWSYEQYF. The chain uses TRBV27 and TRBJ2-7, with 11 bases matching TRBD2. The germline V gene encodes CDR1 MNHEY and CDR2 SMNVEV (reference sequence). V was pared by 4 bases and J by 1 base, with 9 bases of the junction left unmatched. The CDR3 has 17 residues.

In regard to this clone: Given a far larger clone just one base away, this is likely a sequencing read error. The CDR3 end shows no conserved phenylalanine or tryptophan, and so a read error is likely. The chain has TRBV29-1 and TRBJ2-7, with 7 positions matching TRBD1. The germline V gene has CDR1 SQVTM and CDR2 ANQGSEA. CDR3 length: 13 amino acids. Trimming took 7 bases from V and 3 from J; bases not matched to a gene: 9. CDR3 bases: TGCAGCGCATCCGGGACAGAGCGCTACGAGCAGTACCTC. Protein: CSASGTERYEQYL.

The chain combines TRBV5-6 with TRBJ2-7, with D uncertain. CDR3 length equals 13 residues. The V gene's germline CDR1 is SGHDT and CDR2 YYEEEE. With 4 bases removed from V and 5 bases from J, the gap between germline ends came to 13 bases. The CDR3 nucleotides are TGTGCCAGCAGCGATATTGTAATCAACGAGCAGTACTTC. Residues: CASSDIVINEQYF. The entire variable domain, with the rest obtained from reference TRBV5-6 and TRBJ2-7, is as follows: DAGVTQSPTHLIKTRGQQVTLRCSPKSGHDTVSWYQQALGQGPQFIFQYYEEEERQRGNFPDRFSGHQFPNYSSELNVNALLLGDSALYLCASSDIVINEQYFGPGTRLTVT.

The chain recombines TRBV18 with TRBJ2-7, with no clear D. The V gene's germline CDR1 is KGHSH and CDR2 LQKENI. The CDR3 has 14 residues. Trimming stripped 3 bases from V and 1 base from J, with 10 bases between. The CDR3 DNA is TGTGCCAGCTCACCCCCGACGGATTCCTACGAGCAGTACTTC. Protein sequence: CASSPPTDSYEQYF.

The CDR3 is CASSEREGLYNEQFF. The DNA of the CDR3 is TGTGCCAGCAGCGAAAGGGAGGGACTATACAATGAGCAGTTCTTC. V usage is TRBV9 and J usage is TRBJ2-1, with 7 bases fitting TRBD2. CDR1 SGDLS and CDR2 YYNGEE come from the germline V gene. The CDR3 runs to 15 residues. V lost 3 bases to trimming and J lost 4 bases; unmatched junction nucleotides: 7.

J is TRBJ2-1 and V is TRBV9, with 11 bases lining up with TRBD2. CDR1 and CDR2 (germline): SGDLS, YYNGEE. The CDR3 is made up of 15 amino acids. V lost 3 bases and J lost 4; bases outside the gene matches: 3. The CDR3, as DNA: TGTGCCAGCAGCGCCGTAGCGGGAGGGTACAATGAGCAGTTCTTC. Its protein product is CASSAVAGGYNEQFF.

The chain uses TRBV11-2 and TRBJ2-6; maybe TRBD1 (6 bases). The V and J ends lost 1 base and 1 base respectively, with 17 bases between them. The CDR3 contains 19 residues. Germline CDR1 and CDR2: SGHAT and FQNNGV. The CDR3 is CASSLGRGKTSSGANVLTF. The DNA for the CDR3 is TGTGCCAGCAGCTTAGGCAGGGGAAAGACGTCGTCTGGGGCCAACGTCCTGACTTTC.

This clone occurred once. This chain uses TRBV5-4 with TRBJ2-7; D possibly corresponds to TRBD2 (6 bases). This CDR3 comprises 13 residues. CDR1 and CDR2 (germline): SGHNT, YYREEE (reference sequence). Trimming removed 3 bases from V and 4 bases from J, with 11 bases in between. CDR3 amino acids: CASSYRGGYEQYF. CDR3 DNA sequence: TGTGCCAGCAGCTACCGTGGAGGGTACGAGCAGTACTTC.